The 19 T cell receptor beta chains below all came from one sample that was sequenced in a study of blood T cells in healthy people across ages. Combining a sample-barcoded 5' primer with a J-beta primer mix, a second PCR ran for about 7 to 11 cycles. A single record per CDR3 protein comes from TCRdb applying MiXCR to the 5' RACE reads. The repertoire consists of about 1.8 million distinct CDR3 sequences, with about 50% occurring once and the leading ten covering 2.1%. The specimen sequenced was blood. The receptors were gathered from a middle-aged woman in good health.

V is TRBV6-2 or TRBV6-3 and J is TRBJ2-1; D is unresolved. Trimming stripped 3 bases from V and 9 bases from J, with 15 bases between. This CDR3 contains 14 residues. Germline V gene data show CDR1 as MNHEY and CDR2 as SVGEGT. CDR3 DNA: TGTGCCAGCAGTTATCAGTCAGGAACGGGTGAGCAGTTCTTC. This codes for CASSYQSGTGEQFF.

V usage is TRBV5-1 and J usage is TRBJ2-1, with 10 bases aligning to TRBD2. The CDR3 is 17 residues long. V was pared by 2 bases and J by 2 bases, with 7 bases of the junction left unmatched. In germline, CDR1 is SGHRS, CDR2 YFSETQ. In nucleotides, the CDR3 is TGCGCCAGCAGCTTCAAGGAGCGGGGGGGCACCTACAATGAGCAGTTCTTC. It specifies CASSFKERGGTYNEQFF. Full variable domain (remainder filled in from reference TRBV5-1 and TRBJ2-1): KAGVTQTPRYLIKTRGQQVTLSCSPISGHRSVSWYQQTPGQGLQFLFEYFSETQRNKGNFPGRFSGRQFSNSRSEMNVSTLELGDSALYLCASSFKERGGTYNEQFFGPGTRLTVL.

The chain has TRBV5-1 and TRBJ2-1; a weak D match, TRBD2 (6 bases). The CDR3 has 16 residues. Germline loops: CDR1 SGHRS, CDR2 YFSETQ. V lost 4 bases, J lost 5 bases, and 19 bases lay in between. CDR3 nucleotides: TGCGCCAGCAGCCCTTTCGGATTAGCGGAAAACAATGAGCAGTTCTTC. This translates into CASSPFGLAENNEQFF.

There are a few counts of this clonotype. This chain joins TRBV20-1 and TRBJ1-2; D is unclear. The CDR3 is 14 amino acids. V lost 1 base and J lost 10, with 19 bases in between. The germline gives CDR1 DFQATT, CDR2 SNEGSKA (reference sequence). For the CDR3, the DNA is TGCAGTGCTAGAGCGCTGGCCTTCGCGGCAAACTACACCTTC. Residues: CSARALAFAANYTF.

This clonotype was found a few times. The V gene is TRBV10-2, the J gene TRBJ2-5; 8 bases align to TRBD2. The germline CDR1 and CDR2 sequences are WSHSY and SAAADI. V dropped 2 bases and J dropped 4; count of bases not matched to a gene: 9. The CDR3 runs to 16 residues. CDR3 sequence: CASSEPPAAGGETQYF. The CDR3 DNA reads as TGCGCCAGCAGTGAGCCCCCCGCGGCGGGGGGAGAGACCCAGTACTTC.

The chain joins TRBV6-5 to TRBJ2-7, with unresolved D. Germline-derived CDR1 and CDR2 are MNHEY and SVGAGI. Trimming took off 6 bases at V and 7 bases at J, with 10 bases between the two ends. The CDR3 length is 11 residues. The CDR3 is CASSSEAEQYF. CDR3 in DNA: TGTGCCAGCAGCTCGGAAGCGGAGCAGTACTTC.

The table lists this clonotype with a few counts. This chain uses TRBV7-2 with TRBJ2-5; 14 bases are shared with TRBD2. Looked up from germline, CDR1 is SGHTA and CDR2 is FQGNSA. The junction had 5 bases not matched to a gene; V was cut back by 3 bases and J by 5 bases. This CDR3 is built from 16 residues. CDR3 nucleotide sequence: TGTGCCAGCAGCTTGACTAGCGGGGGGGGGAGGGAGACCCAGTACTTC. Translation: CASSLTSGGGRETQYF.

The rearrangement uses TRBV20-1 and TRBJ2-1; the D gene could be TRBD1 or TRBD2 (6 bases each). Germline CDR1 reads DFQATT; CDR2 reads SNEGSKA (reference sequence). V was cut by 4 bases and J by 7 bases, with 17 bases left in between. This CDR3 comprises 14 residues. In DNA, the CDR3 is TGCAGTGCTATCCGGGGGCAAGGGTCGAATGAGCAGTTCTTC. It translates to CSAIRGQGSNEQFF.

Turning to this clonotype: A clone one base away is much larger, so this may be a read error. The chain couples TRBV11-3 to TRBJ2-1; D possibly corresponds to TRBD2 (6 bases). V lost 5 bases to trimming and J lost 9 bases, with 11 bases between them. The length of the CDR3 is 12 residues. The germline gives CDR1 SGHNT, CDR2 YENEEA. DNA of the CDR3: TGTGCCAGCAGCCCCTCTAGCGCTGAGCAGTTCTTC. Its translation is CASSPSSAEQFF.

For the CDR3, the DNA is TGTGCCAGCAGTTTGACCCCGAGTAATTCACCCCTCCACTTT. Protein sequence: CASSLTPSNSPLHF. This rearrangement joins TRBV28 to TRBJ1-6; no clear D gene. Trimming took off 3 bases at V and 6 bases at J, with 9 bases between the two ends. Germline V gives CDR1 MDHEN, CDR2 SYDVKM. The CDR3 spans 14 residues.

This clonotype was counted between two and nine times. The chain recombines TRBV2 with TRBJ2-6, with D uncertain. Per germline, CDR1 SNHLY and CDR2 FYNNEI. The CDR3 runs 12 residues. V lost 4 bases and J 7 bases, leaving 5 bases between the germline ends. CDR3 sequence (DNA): TGTGCCAGCAGTGTATCTGCCAACGTCCTGACTTTC. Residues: CASSVSANVLTF.

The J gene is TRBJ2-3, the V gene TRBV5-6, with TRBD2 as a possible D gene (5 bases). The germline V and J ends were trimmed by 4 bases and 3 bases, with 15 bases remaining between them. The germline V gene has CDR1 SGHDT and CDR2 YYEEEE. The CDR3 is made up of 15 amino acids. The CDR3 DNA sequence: TGTGCCAGCAGCCTATATCACCGAGGGACAGATACGCAGTATTTT. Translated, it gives CASSLYHRGTDTQYF.

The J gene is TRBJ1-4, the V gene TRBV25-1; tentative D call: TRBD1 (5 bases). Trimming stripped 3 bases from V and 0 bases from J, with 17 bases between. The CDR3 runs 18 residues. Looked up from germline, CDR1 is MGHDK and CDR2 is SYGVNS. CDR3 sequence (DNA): TGTGCCAGCAGTGAGGTTAAAATCGGGGGGTCAACTAATGAAAAACTGTTTTTT. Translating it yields CASSEVKIGGSTNEKLFF.

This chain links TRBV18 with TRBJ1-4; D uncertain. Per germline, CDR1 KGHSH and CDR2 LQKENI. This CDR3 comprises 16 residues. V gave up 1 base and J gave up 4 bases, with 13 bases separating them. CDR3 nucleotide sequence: TGTGCCAGCTCACCACTAACCGTGGCGGATAATGAAAAACTGTTTTTT. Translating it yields CASSPLTVADNEKLFF.

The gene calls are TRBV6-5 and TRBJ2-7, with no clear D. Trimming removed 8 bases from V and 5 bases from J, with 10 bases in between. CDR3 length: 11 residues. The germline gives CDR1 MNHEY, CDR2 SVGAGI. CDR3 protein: CASVLGHEQYF. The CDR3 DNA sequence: TGTGCCAGCGTTCTAGGGCACGAGCAGTACTTC.

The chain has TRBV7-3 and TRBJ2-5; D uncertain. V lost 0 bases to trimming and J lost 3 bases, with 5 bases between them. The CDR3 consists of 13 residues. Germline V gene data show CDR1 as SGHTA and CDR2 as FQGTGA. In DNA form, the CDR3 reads TGTGCCAGCAGCTTAACGTGGGAAGAGACCCAGTACTTC. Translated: CASSLTWEETQYF.

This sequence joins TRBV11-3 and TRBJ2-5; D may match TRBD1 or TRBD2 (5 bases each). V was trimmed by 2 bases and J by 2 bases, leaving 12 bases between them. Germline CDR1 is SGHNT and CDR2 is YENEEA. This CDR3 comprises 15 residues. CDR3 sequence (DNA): TGTGCCAGCAGCTTAACCCTGGGACCACAAGAGACCCAGTACTTC. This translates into CASSLTLGPQETQYF.

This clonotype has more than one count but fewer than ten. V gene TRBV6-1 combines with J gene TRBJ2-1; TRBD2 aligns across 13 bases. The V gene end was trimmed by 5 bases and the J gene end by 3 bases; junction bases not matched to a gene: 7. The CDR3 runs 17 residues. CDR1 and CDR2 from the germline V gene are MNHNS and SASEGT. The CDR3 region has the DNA TGTGCCAGCAGTCTCTCCTGGACTAGCGGGGGCTACAATGAGCAGTTCTTC. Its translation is CASSLSWTSGGYNEQFF.

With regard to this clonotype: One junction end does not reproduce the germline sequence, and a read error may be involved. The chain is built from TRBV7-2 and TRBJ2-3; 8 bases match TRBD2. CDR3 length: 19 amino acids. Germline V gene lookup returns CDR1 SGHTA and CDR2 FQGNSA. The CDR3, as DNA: TGTGCCAGCAGCTTAATCGGGTCAATACGGGGGGGACGCACGGATACGCAGTATTTT. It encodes CASSLIGSIRGGRTDTQYF.